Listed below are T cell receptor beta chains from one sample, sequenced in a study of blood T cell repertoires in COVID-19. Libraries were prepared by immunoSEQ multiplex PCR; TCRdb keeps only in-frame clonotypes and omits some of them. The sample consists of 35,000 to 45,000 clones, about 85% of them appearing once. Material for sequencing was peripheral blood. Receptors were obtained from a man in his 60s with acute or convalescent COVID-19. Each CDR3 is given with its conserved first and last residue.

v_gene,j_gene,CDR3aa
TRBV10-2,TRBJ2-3,CASSVGGRYGSSTDTQYF
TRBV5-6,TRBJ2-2,CASKTSPSGELFF
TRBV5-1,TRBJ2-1,CASSSLRGTGSSYNEQFF
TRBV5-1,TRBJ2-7,CASSFKGEPHEQYF
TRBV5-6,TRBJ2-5,CASSSGAGGRGRETQYF
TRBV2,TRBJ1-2,CASRGDSWNYGYTF
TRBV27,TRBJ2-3,CASGLAGPDTQYF
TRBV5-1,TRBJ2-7,CASSLAPGLSSYEQYF
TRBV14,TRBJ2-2,CASSQVPMDRADSTPGELFF
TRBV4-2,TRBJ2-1,CASAQAVYNEQFF
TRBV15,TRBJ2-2,CATSRDSSGRTGELFF
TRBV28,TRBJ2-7,CASSRGGVSYEQYF
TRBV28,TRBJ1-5,CASSFGQGNQPQHF
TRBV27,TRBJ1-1,CASSLRQSRNTEAFF
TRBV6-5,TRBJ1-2,CASSRLRDSSYGYTF
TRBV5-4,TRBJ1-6,CASSFGQNSPLHF
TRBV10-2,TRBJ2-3,CASGGGLAGGADTQYF
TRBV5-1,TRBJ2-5,CASHETGQETQYF
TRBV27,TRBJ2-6,CASRPRGSDLLRGANVLTF
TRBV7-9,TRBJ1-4,CAIRDSSNEKLFF
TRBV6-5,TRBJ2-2,CASSYTTTGATGELFF
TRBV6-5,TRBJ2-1,CASSYSSAGTYNEQFF
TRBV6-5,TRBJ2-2,CASRQGLAGTGELFF
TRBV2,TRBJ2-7,CASSAVIGTSGSPYEQYF
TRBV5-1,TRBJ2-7,CASSSRDRGTYEQYF
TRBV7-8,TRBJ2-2,CASSRESIGTGELFF
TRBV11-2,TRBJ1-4,CASSLEIGEGEKLFF
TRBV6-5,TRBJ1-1,CASSTTVNTEAFF
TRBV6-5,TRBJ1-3,CASSYQGRGNTIYF
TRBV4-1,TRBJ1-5,CASSQDGGLGNQPQHF
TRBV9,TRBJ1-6,CASSAQGVDSPLHF
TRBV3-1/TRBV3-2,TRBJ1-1,CASSQDNGRQGWTEAFF
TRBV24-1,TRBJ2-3,CATSDGRGDTQYF
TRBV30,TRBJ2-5,CAWRTGGRGETQYF
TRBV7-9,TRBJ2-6,CASSATNVLTF
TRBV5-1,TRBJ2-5,CASSFPSGRSQETQYF
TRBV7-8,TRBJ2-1,CASSTGTSGTPFF
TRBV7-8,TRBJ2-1,CASSLGLASRGEQFF
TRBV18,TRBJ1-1,CASSGTVNTEAFF
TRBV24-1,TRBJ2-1,CATSDPLGYNEQFF
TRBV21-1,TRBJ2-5,CASSPRTSGKKEETQYF
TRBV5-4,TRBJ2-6,CASSSRDISGANVLTF
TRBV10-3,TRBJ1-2,CAISESVGQGYYGYTF
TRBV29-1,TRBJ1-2,CSVEPGQGNNYGYTF
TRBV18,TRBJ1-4,CASSPFTASEKLFF
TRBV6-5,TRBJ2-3,CASRSGGSTDTQYF
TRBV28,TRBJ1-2,CASTLRGEYGYTF
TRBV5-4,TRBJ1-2,CASSLKSGDYGYTF
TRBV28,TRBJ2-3,CASSLPGAGADTQYF
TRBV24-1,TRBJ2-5,CATSDRAAGGETQYF